A single sample is the source of the 8 T cell receptor beta chains below, sequenced in a study of blood T cell repertoires in COVID-19. The data were produced by immunoSEQ multiplex PCR, yet TCRdb's version contains in-frame clones alone and is incomplete. The sample records just over 300,000 clones, almost 90% being singletons. Material for sequencing was PBMCs or T cells enriched from blood (not recorded which). The receptor set was obtained from a woman aged 18-29 years with acute COVID-19.

The rearrangement links TRBV6-2 or TRBV6-3 to TRBJ2-7; the match to TRBD2 covers 9 bases. V was pared by 6 bases and J by 0 bases, with 6 bases of the junction left unmatched. The CDR3 spans 15 residues. The V gene's germline CDR1 is MNHEY and CDR2 SVGEGT. Here the CDR3 DNA reads TGTGCCAGCAGCCCCCTAGCGGGGATCTCCTACGAGCAGTACTTC. Translating it yields CASSPLAGISYEQYF.

This chain connects TRBV11-2 to TRBJ1-3, with 8 nucleotides matching TRBD1. The ends lost 7 bases at V and 0 bases at J; junction bases unmatched: 5. This CDR3 region has 15 residues. CDR1 and CDR2 from the germline V gene are SGHAT and FQNNGV. CDR3 in DNA: TGTGCCAGCACCTCTACAGGGGGCTCTGGAAACACCATATATTTT. Amino acid sequence: CASTSTGGSGNTIYF.

This rearrangement joins TRBV2 to TRBJ1-1, with D perhaps TRBD1 (5 bases). Germline CDR1 and CDR2: SNHLY and FYNNEI. The CDR3 covers 18 residues. The V end was cut by 5 bases, the J end by 1 base, with 23 bases between. The CDR3 DNA sequence: TGTGCCAGCAGTCACCCGGCAGGGTTAAATTGGGCGAACACTGAAGCTTTCTTT. Translating it yields CASSHPAGLNWANTEAFF. Based on the CDR3 plus reference TRBV2 and TRBJ1-1, the full variable domain is EPEVTQTPSHQVTQMGQEVILRCVPISNHLYFYWYRQILGQKVEFLVSFYNNEISEKSEIFDDQFSVERPDGSNFTLKIRSTKLEDSAMYFCASSHPAGLNWANTEAFFGQGTRLTVV.

This clone was seen a few times. CDR3 sequence (DNA): TGTGCCAGCAGCCAAGATCTAGGCCAGCTCTATGGCTACACCTTC. Encoded protein: CASSQDLGQLYGYTF. This rearrangement joins TRBV4-2 to TRBJ1-2; no definite D call. The germline V gene has CDR1 LGHNA and CDR2 YNFKEQ. Trimming took off 0 bases at V and 4 bases at J, with 12 bases between the two ends. CDR3 length: 15 residues.

The chain links TRBV7-3 to TRBJ2-7, with no clear D. This CDR3 is 13 amino acids long. CDR1 SGHTA and CDR2 FQGTGA come from the germline V gene. The V end was cut by 5 bases, the J end by 7 bases, with 15 bases between. CDR3 bases: TGTGCCAGCAGCGAGGTGGATTCGGGTGAGCAGTACTTC. This sequence encodes CASSEVDSGEQYF.

The J gene is TRBJ2-1, the V gene TRBV5-4; 8 nucleotides agree with TRBD2. CDR3 length: 15 amino acids. CDR1 SGHNT and CDR2 YYREEE come from the germline V gene (reference sequence). J gave up 5 bases and V 0 bases, and 4 bases lay outside the gene matches. The CDR3 spells CASSLDSGTHNEQFF. CDR3 sequence (DNA): TGTGCCAGCAGCTTGGATAGCGGGACTCACAATGAGCAGTTCTTC.

The chain recombines TRBV30 with TRBJ1-1; 11 nucleotides agree with TRBD1. The germline CDR1 and CDR2 sequences are GTSNPN and SVGIG (reference sequence). Trimming at V came to 2 bases and at J to 4 bases, leaving 3 bases not matched to a gene. This CDR3 spans 14 amino acids. This CDR3 reads CAWSWGQGVTEAFF. The CDR3 DNA reads TGTGCCTGGAGTTGGGGACAGGGGGTCACTGAAGCTTTCTTT.

This clone showed up just once. The chain links TRBV7-9 to TRBJ1-2, with a possible D match to TRBD1 (5 bases). V was trimmed by 1 base and J by 8 bases, leaving 5 bases between them. The CDR3 has 11 amino acids. CDR1 is SEHNR and CDR2 is FQNEAQ in the germline V gene (reference sequence). The CDR3 is CASSLEGGYTF. In DNA form, the CDR3 reads TGTGCCAGCAGCTTAGAGGGGGGCTACACCTTC.